This note documents a single T cell receptor beta chain sequence. Its specificity is not known. This sample was included in a study of vaccination and CD4 T cells after COVID-19. The Oncomine TCR Beta short-read assay sequenced DNA from cultured CD4+ T cells. TCRdb reanalysed the PCR reads using MiXCR and keeps one entry per CDR3 protein. The table includes some 21,000 distinct CDR3 sequences, approximately 57% detected once. Treatment meaning: roughly nine-day PBMC culture with coronavirus spike peptide pools or control peptides (ViraFEST assay). Nucleocapsid antibody results, negative before and after vaccination, showed that healthy vaccine recipients had not previously had SARS-CoV-2 infection. Germline assignment: CDR1 SGHVS and CDR2 FQNEAQ. This CDR3 region has 17 residues. Trimming removed 6 bases from V and 0 bases from J, with 15 bases in between.

This clonotype originated in a human donor who received a COVID-19 vaccine. This chain connects TRBV7-8 to TRBJ1-6, with D perhaps matching TRBD1 (6 bases). The sequenced sample was CD4+ T cells from blood, cultured in vitro, obtained after SARS-CoV-2 vaccination. Written as DNA, the CDR3 is TGTGCCAGCAGGGCCGGGACACCAAGCTCCTATAATTCACCCCTCCACTTT. Its protein is CASRAGTPSSYNSPLHF.